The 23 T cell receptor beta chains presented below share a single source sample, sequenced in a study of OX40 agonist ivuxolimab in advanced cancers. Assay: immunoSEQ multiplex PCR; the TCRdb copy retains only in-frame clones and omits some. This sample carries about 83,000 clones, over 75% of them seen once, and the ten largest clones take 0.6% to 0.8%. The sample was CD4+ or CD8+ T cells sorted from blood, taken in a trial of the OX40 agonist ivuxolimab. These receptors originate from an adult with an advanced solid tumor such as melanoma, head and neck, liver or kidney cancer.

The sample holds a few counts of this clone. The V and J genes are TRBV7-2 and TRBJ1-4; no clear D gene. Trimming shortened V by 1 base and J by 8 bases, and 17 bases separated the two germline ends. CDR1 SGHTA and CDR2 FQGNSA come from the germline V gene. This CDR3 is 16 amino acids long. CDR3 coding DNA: TGTGCCAGCAGCTTAGTTGCCCGGGGTACGAGGGAAAAACTGTTTTTT. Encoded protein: CASSLVARGTREKLFF.

CDR3 in DNA: TGCGCCAGCAGCGACCAGGGGACCATCTCCTACGAGCAGTACTTC. Translation gives CASSDQGTISYEQYF. The gene calls are TRBV5-1 and TRBJ2-7, with D maybe TRBD1 (6 bases). This CDR3 is 15 amino acids long. Germline V lookup: CDR1 SGHRS, CDR2 YFSETQ. V was trimmed by 4 bases and J by 0 bases, leaving 14 bases between them.

In nucleotides, the CDR3 is TGTGCCAGCAGCTCCCATCAGGGGAACACAGATACGCAGTATTTT. It codes for CASSSHQGNTDTQYF. This chain uses TRBV5-6 with TRBJ2-3, with D possibly matching TRBD1 (6 bases). The CDR3 has 15 amino acids. Germline assignment: CDR1 SGHDT and CDR2 YYEEEE. V was shortened by 3 bases and J by 2 bases, with 13 bases between the two germline ends.

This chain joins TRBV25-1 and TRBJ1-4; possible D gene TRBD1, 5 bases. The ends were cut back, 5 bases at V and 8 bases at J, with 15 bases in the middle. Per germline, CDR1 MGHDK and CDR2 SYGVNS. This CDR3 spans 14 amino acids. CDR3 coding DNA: TGTGCCAGCAGTTGGAGGCAGGGTCAAGAAAAACTGTTTTTT. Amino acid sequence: CASSWRQGQEKLFF.

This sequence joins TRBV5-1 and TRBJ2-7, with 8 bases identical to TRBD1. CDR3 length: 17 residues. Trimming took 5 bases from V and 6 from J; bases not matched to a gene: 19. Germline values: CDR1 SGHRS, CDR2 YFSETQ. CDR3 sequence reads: CASSQDRVISGTGEQYF. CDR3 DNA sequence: TGCGCCAGCAGTCAGGACAGGGTAATAAGTGGCACGGGCGAGCAGTACTTC.

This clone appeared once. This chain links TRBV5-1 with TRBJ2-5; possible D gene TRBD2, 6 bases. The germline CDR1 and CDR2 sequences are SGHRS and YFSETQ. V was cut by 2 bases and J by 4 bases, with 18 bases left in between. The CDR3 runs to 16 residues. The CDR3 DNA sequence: TGCGCCAGCAGCTTACGGCCTAGCGAGGAGGGAGAGACCCAGTACTTC. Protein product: CASSLRPSEEGETQYF.

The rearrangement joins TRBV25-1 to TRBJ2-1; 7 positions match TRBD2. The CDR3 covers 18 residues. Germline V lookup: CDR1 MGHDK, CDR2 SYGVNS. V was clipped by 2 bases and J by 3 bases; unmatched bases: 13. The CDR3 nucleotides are TGTGCCAGCAGTGAACCCCTTGGTGGGAGGGGAGGCTACAATGAGCAGTTCTTC. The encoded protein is CASSEPLGGRGGYNEQFF.

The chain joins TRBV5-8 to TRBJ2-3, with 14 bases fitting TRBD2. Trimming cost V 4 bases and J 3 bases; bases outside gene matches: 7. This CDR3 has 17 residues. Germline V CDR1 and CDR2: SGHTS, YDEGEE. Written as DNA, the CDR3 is TGTGCCAGCAGCCCGGGACTAGCGGGGGCTTTTACAGATACGCAGTATTTT. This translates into CASSPGLAGAFTDTQYF.

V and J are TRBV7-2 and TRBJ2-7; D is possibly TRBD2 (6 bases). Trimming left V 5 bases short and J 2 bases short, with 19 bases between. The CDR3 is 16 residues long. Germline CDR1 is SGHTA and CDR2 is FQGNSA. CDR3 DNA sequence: TGTGCCAGCAGCCTGCGTTGGGGCGGGACGGCCTACGAGCAGTACTTC. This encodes CASSLRWGGTAYEQYF.

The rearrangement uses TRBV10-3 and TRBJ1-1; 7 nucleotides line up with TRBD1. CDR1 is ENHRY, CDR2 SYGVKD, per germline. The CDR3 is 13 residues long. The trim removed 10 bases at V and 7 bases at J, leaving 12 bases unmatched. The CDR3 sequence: CASLGQLGGEAFF. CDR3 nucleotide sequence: TGTGCCAGCCTGGGACAGCTTGGCGGTGAAGCTTTCTTT.

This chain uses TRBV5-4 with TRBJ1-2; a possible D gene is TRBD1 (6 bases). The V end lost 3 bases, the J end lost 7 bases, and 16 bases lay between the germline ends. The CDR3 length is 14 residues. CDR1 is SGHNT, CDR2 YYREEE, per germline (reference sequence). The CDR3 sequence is CASSSTGERTGYTF. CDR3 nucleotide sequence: TGTGCCAGCAGCTCGACAGGAGAGAGGACTGGCTACACCTTC.

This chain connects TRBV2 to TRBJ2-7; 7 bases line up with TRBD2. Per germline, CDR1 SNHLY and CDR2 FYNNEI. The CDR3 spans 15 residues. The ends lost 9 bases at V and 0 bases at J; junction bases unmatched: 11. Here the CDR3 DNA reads TGTGCCAGGACCTCTGGGGGGGAGGGCTCCTACGAGCAGTACTTC. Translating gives CARTSGGEGSYEQYF.

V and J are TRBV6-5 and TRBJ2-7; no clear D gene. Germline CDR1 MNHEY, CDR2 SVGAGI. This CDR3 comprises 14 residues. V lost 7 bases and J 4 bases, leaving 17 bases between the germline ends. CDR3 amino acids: CASTPGRVVYEQYF. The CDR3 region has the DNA TGTGCCAGCACCCCAGGTAGGGTGGTATACGAGCAGTACTTC.

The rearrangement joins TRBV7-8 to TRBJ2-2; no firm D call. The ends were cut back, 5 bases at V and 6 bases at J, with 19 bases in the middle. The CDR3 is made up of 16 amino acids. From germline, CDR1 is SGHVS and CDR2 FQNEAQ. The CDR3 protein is CASSPTYRESAGELFF. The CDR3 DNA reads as TGTGCCAGCAGCCCTACCTATCGTGAGTCGGCCGGGGAGCTGTTTTTT.

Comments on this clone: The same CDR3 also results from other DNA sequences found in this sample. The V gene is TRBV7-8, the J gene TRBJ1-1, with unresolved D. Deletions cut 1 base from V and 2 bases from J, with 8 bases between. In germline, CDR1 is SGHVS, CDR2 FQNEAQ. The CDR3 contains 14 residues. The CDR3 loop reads CASSLGRPNTEAFF. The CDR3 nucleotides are TGTGCCAGCAGCTTAGGCAGGCCAAACACTGAAGCTTTCTTT. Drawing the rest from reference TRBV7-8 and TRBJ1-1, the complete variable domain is GAGVSQSPRYKVAKRGQDVALRCDPISGHVSLFWYQQALGQGPEFLTYFQNEAQLDKSGLPSDRFFAERPEGSVSTLKIQRTQQEDSAVYLCASSLGRPNTEAFFGQGTRLTVV.

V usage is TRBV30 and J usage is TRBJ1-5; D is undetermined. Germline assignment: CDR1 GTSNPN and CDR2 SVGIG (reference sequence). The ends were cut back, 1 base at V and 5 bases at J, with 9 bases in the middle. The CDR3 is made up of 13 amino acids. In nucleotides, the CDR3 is TGTGCCTGGAGTGGTCTAGCACATCAGCCCCAGCATTTT. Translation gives CAWSGLAHQPQHF.

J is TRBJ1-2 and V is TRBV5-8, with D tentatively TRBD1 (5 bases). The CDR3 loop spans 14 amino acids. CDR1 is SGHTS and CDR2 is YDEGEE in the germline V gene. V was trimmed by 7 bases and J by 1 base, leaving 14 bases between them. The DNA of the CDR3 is TGTGCCAGCCCGGGACGCGTGCGTAACTATGGCTACACCTTC. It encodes CASPGRVRNYGYTF. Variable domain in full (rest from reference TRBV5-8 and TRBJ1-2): EAGVTQSPTHLIKTRGQQATLRCSPISGHTSVYWYQQALGLGLQFLLWYDEGEERNRGNFPPRFSGRQFPNYSSELNVNALELEDSALYLCASPGRVRNYGYTFGSGTRLTVV.

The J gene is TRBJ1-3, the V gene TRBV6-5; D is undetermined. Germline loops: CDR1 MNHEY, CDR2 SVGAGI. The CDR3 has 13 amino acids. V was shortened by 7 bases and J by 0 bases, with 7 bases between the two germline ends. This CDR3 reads CASTFSSGNTIYF. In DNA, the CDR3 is TGTGCCAGCACGTTCAGCTCTGGAAACACCATATATTTT.

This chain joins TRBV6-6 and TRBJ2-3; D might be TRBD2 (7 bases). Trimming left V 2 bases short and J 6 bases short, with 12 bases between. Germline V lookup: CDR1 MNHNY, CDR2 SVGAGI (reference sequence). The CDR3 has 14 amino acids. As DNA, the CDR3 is TGTGCCAGCAGTTACAAGGGGGACTACGATACGCAGTATTTT. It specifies CASSYKGDYDTQYF.

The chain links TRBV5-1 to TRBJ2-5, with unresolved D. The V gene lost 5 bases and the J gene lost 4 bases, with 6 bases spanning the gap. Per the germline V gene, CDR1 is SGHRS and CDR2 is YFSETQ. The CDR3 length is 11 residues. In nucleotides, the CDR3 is TGCGCCAGCAGTGAGAGAGAGACCCAGTACTTC. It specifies CASSERETQYF.

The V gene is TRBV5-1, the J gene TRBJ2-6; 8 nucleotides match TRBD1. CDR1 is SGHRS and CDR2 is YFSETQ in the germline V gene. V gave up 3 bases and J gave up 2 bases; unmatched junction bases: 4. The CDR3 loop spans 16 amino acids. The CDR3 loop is CASSSQQGAGANVLTF. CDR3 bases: TGCGCCAGCAGCTCCCAACAGGGGGCTGGGGCCAACGTCCTGACTTTC. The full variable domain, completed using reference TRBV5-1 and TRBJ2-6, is KAGVTQTPRYLIKTRGQQVTLSCSPISGHRSVSWYQQTPGQGLQFLFEYFSETQRNKGNFPGRFSGRQFSNSRSEMNVSTLELGDSALYLCASSSQQGAGANVLTFGAGSRLTVL.

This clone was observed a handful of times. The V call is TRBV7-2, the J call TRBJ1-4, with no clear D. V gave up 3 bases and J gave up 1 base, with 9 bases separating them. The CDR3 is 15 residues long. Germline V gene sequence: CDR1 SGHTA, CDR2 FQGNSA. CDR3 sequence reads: CASSFSGLTNEKLFF. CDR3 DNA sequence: TGTGCCAGCAGCTTCTCCGGGCTAACTAATGAAAAACTGTTTTTT.

For the CDR3, the DNA is TGTGCCAGCAGCTTCTTACGATCCAGCAGTACCGGGGAGCTGTTTTTT. This translates into CASSFLRSSSTGELFF. The J gene is TRBJ2-2, the V gene TRBV7-6; D is ambiguous. The germline V and J ends were trimmed by 3 bases and 5 bases, with 16 bases remaining between them. Germline CDR1 is SGHVS and CDR2 is FNYEAQ. The CDR3 is made up of 16 amino acids. The full variable domain, completed using reference TRBV7-6 and TRBJ2-2, is GAGVSQSPRYKVTKRGQDVALRCDPISGHVSLYWYRQALGQGPEFLTYFNYEAQQDKSGLPNDRFSAERPEGSISTLTIQRTEQRDSAMYRCASSFLRSSSTGELFFGEGSRLTVL.